Reported below is one T cell receptor beta chain. Its target is not known. CDR1 is SGHKS, CDR2 YYEKEE, per germline (reference sequence). The CDR3 length is 13 residues. Between the trimmed V and J ends, which lost 7 bases and 6 bases, there was a span of 13 bases. This sample is part of a study of immune evolution from preneoplasia to lung adenocarcinoma. Findings and limits, study-wide: Later-stage lesions seemingly showed higher T cell density and diversity than normal lung.

Sequencing used immunoSEQ multiplex PCR; TCRdb keeps in-frame clones, though not all of them. The sample carries about 3,600 clones, approximately 80% recorded once. Between about 2014 and 2018, patients underwent resection in Japan or China. Histologic diagnosis was independently verified by two lung pathologists. V usage is TRBV5-5 and J usage is TRBJ2-2; D gene unclear. The sample comprised FFPE lung adenocarcinoma in situ tissue. This receptor was taken from a person aged 55-80 years with lung adenocarcinoma. The CDR3 protein is CASEPLDAGELFF. The CDR3 DNA reads TGTGCCAGCGAACCCCTTGACGCCGGGGAGCTGTTTTTT.